This paragraph covers one T cell receptor beta chain sequence. Its antigen remains unidentified. This table comes from immunoSEQ multiplex PCR, and its TCRdb copy is limited to in-frame clones, with some not included. The top ten hold 2.5% to 4% of the sample, which has more than 95,000 clones, approximately 80% seen once. The data were obtained in a study of identifying expanded T cells in peripheral blood. Broader study findings: Technical replicates showed around 1.1 changed clones; two weeks roughly 15; four weeks 19.

Sequences were obtained from blood. This TCR was recovered from a person aged 18 to 70 in good health.

CDR3 coding DNA: TGTGCCTGGAAAGTTTCCGGGACAGTGAACACTGAAGCTTTCTTT. This codes for CAWKVSGTVNTEAFF. V is TRBV30 and J is TRBJ1-1; 7 bases are shared with TRBD1. The V gene end was trimmed by 4 bases and the J gene end by 0 bases; junction bases not matched to a gene: 8. This CDR3 contains 15 residues. Germline V gene sequence: CDR1 GTSNPN, CDR2 SVGIG (reference sequence).